The 27 T cell receptor beta chains reported below all come from one sample, sequenced in a study of shared clonotypes between healthy human individuals. Positively selected for CCR7, the CD45RO-negative cells used as naive CD8 cells excluded terminally differentiated effector memory CD45RA+ cells. Clones were read by immunoSEQ multiplex PCR, and TCRdb kept only the in-frame ones, dropping some. Found here are nearly 2 million clones, about 94% of them singletons; the top ten hold roughly 1.2%. Sequenced input: naive CD8+ T cells sorted from blood. The receptors derive from a man between 18 and 35 years old in good health.

The rearrangement links TRBV7-6 to TRBJ1-1; 10 nucleotides align to TRBD1. CDR1 and CDR2 from the germline V gene are SGHVS and FNYEAQ. The V and J ends lost 0 bases and 3 bases, in that order; junction bases with no gene match: 1. The CDR3 has 15 residues. The DNA for the CDR3 is TGTGCCAGCAGCTTAGCCGGGACAGGGGACACTGAAGCTTTCTTT. Protein: CASSLAGTGDTEAFF.

This clone appeared once. J is TRBJ2-1 and V is TRBV2, with D perhaps TRBD1 (5 bases). Germline V gene data show CDR1 as SNHLY and CDR2 as FYNNEI. The CDR3 consists of 13 residues. Between the trimmed V and J ends, which lost 6 bases and 4 bases, there was a span of 10 bases. The CDR3: CASRDGHYNEQFF. CDR3 bases: TGTGCCAGCAGAGACGGACATTACAATGAGCAGTTCTTC.

Concerning this clone itself: Other DNA sequences in this specimen translate into the identical CDR3. The CDR3 sequence is CASSYGTGGDTQYF. DNA for the CDR3: TGTGCCAGCAGTTACGGGACAGGGGGAGATACGCAGTATTTT. The J gene is TRBJ2-3, the V gene TRBV6-5; TRBD1 aligns across 11 bases. V trimming: 2 bases; J trimming: 5 bases; junction bases outside the gene matches: 0. The germline CDR1 and CDR2 sequences are MNHEY and SVGAGI. The CDR3 extends over 14 amino acids.

The CDR3 DNA reads TGTGCCAGCAGTGAATTCCTAGCGGGACAGAACTCCTACGAGCAGTACTTC. Encoded protein: CASSEFLAGQNSYEQYF. The V call is TRBV2, the J call TRBJ2-7, with 9 bases lining up with TRBD2. Germline lookup yields CDR1 SNHLY and CDR2 FYNNEI. V lost 2 bases to trimming and J lost 0 bases; unmatched junction nucleotides: 8. The CDR3 loop spans 17 amino acids.

This clone was seen only once. The same CDR3 arises from other DNA sequences in this sample as well. The chain employs TRBV6-5 and TRBJ1-1; D not resolved. Trimming pared 6 bases from V and 7 bases from J, leaving 9 bases between. Germline values: CDR1 MNHEY, CDR2 SVGAGI. The CDR3 totals 11 residues. CDR3 in DNA: TGTGCCAGCAGCGCCGGGATTGAAGCTTTCTTT. Protein sequence: CASSAGIEAFF.

This chain joins TRBV19 and TRBJ2-7; 8 nucleotides line up with TRBD1. Germline CDR1 and CDR2: LNHDA and SQIVND (reference sequence). The CDR3 loop spans 17 amino acids. With 2 bases clipped from V and 0 bases from J, the junction kept 9 bases outside the gene matches. The CDR3 nucleotides are TGTGCCAGTAGTATACCTACTGGACAGGGCCCCTCCTACGAGCAGTACTTC. Amino acids: CASSIPTGQGPSYEQYF.

The CDR3 DNA reads TGTGCCAGCAGCTTGGATGTGGGTGGAAACACCATATATTTT. Its translation is CASSLDVGGNTIYF. The chain carries TRBV5-6 and TRBJ1-3; D is ambiguous. V was cut by 0 bases and J by 3 bases, with 7 bases left in between. Germline CDR1 and CDR2: SGHDT and YYEEEE. The CDR3 is 14 amino acids.

The chain joins TRBV5-1 to TRBJ1-4, with TRBD1 identical over 7 bases. J was trimmed by 4 bases and V by 5 bases; bases with no gene match: 8. CDR1 is SGHRS and CDR2 is YFSETQ in the germline V gene. This CDR3 has 15 residues. The CDR3: CASRPTGPDNEKLFF. The CDR3 DNA follows: TGCGCCAGCAGACCGACAGGGCCAGATAATGAAAAACTGTTTTTT.

This chain joins TRBV6-5 and TRBJ1-1, with no clear D. From germline, CDR1 is MNHEY and CDR2 SVGAGI. There are 12 residues in the CDR3. The V end lost 1 base, the J end lost 0 bases, and 0 bases lay between the germline ends. The CDR3, as DNA: TGTGCCAGCAGTTACTTGAACACTGAAGCTTTCTTT. Translated: CASSYLNTEAFF.

The rearrangement joins TRBV7-9 to TRBJ2-7; 11 bases align to TRBD2. The germline gives CDR1 SEHNR, CDR2 FQNEAQ (reference sequence). CDR3 size: 16 residues. V dropped 1 base and J dropped 3; count of bases not matched to a gene: 5. For the CDR3, the DNA is TGTGCCAGCAGCTTAGGGATGGGACTAGCGGACTACGAGCAGTACTTC. This sequence encodes CASSLGMGLADYEQYF.

V usage is TRBV7-8 and J usage is TRBJ2-7; TRBD1 is a possible D gene (5 bases). This CDR3 region has 12 residues. Trimming pared 6 bases from V and 2 bases from J, leaving 8 bases between. CDR1 and CDR2 (germline): SGHVS, FQNEAQ. The CDR3 sequence: CASSLDTYEQYF. As DNA, the CDR3 is TGTGCCAGCAGTCTGGACACCTACGAGCAGTACTTC.

A remark on this clone: The sample contains more than one DNA sequence encoding this CDR3. J is TRBJ1-1 and V is TRBV27; the D gene is possibly TRBD1 (5 bases). Germline V CDR1 and CDR2: MNHEY, SMNVEV (reference sequence). The CDR3 sequence is 13 residues long. Trimming removed 5 bases at V and 1 base at J, with 8 bases between. The CDR3 sequence is CASSPGQNTEAFF. The CDR3 region has the DNA TGTGCCAGCAGTCCTGGACAGAACACTGAAGCTTTCTTT.

The chain uses TRBV5-6 and TRBJ2-3, with 12 bases identical to TRBD2. Germline loops: CDR1 SGHDT, CDR2 YYEEEE. Losses at the gene ends were 4 bases for V and 11 bases for J; bases not matched to a gene: 2. The CDR3 spans 12 residues. CDR3 amino acids: CASSPGLAGQYF. CDR3 nucleotide sequence: TGTGCCAGCAGCCCGGGACTAGCGGGGCAGTATTTT.

This chain joins TRBV10-3 and TRBJ2-1, with a tentative D call TRBD1 (5 bases). The CDR3 is made up of 14 amino acids. V lost 6 bases, J lost 0 bases, and 9 bases lay in between. Germline-derived CDR1 and CDR2 are ENHRY and SYGVKD. The CDR3 region is CAIRNRSSYNEQFF. For the CDR3, the DNA is TGTGCCATCAGAAACAGGAGCTCCTACAATGAGCAGTTCTTC.

The V gene is TRBV5-1, the J gene TRBJ2-5, with unresolved D. The CDR3 is made up of 13 amino acids. V was trimmed by 3 bases and J by 0 bases, leaving 6 bases between them. Germline V gives CDR1 SGHRS, CDR2 YFSETQ. The CDR3 region is CASSSDNQETQYF. The CDR3 DNA reads as TGCGCCAGCAGCTCCGACAACCAAGAGACCCAGTACTTC.

Here the CDR3 DNA reads TGTGCCAGCATGCGGGACCATATTTATCCTGAGGAGCTGTTTTTT. This translates into CASMRDHIYPEELFF. The chain carries TRBV2 and TRBJ2-2; possibly TRBD2 for D (6 bases). The ends were cut back, 7 bases at V and 10 bases at J, with 22 bases in the middle. Germline V CDR1 and CDR2: SNHLY, FYNNEI. The CDR3 is 15 residues long. Variable domain in full (rest from reference TRBV2 and TRBJ2-2): EPEVTQTPSHQVTQMGQEVILRCVPISNHLYFYWYRQILGQKVEFLVSFYNNEISEKSEIFDDQFSVERPDGSNFTLKIRSTKLEDSAMYFCASMRDHIYPEELFFGEGSRLTVL.

This clone has a handful of counts. V is TRBV5-5 and J is TRBJ2-2; no firm D call. The V gene's germline CDR1 is SGHKS and CDR2 YYEKEE (reference sequence). The V gene lost 1 base and the J gene lost 0 bases, with 4 bases spanning the gap. This CDR3 spans 14 amino acids. CDR3 sequence reads: CASSLITNTGELFF. The CDR3 nucleotides read TGTGCCAGCAGCTTGATCACGAACACCGGGGAGCTGTTTTTT.

The chain's CDR3 is CAWTEGGTTDTQYF. The CDR3 nucleotides are TGTGCCTGGACCGAGGGGGGGACCACAGATACGCAGTATTTT. The genes are TRBV30 and TRBJ2-3, with D possibly matching TRBD2 (7 bases). The CDR3 is 14 amino acids. The germline CDR1 and CDR2 sequences are GTSNPN and SVGIG (reference sequence). V was cut by 4 bases and J by 2 bases, with 13 bases left in between.

The chain joins TRBV27 to TRBJ2-2; D unclear. CDR1 is MNHEY and CDR2 is SMNVEV in the germline V gene (reference sequence). Trimming shortened V by 6 bases and J by 2 bases, and 7 bases separated the two germline ends. This CDR3 is built from 13 residues. CDR3 protein: CASRPQNTGELFF. Here the CDR3 DNA reads TGTGCCAGCAGACCTCAAAACACCGGGGAGCTGTTTTTT.

V usage is TRBV7-9 and J usage is TRBJ2-1; D unresolved. The germline V gene has CDR1 SEHNR and CDR2 FQNEAQ (reference sequence). The length of the CDR3 is 15 residues. Trimming left V 5 bases short and J 0 bases short, with 11 bases between. The CDR3 loop reads CASSPIPSSYNEQFF. The CDR3 DNA follows: TGTGCCAGCAGCCCTATCCCGAGCTCCTACAATGAGCAGTTCTTC.

The chain links TRBV27 to TRBJ2-6; unclear D gene. Trimming left V 8 bases short and J 1 base short, with 12 bases between. The CDR3 consists of 15 residues. Germline CDR1 MNHEY, CDR2 SMNVEV (reference sequence). This CDR3 is CASASSVSGANVLTF. CDR3 in DNA: TGTGCCAGCGCATCATCCGTTTCTGGGGCCAACGTCCTGACTTTC.

This chain links TRBV7-9 with TRBJ2-2, with D possibly TRBD1 on 5 matching bases. Trimming pared 10 bases from V and 3 bases from J, leaving 12 bases between. The CDR3 is made up of 13 amino acids. The germline CDR1 and CDR2 sequences are SEHNR and FQNEAQ (reference sequence). CDR3 nucleotide sequence: TGTGCCAACCTAGACAGTCACACCGGGGAGCTGTTTTTT. It yields the protein CANLDSHTGELFF.

The chain combines TRBV7-2 with TRBJ2-1; 8 bases are shared with TRBD1. CDR1 and CDR2 from the germline V gene are SGHTA and FQGNSA. The ends lost 4 bases at V and 0 bases at J; junction bases unmatched: 2. The CDR3 is made up of 15 amino acids. The CDR3 coding sequence is TGTGCCAGCAGCTCTACAGGGGGCTCCTACAATGAGCAGTTCTTC. Translated, it gives CASSSTGGSYNEQFF.

The CDR3 spells CASSDGQGNGYTF. The CDR3, as DNA: TGTGCCAGCAGTGATGGACAGGGGAACGGCTACACCTTC. The V call is TRBV9, the J call TRBJ1-2; 9 bases match TRBD1. The CDR3 sequence is 13 residues long. Trimming at V came to 5 bases and at J to 8 bases, leaving 7 bases not matched to a gene. CDR1 and CDR2 from the germline V gene are SGDLS and YYNGEE.

V is TRBV11-2 and J is TRBJ2-7; D is possibly TRBD1 or TRBD2 (5 bases each). The CDR3 has 12 residues. Trimming removed 1 base at V and 6 bases at J, with 7 bases between. Germline V gene sequence: CDR1 SGHAT, CDR2 FQNNGV. CDR3 DNA: TGTGCCAGCAGCTTAGCGAGGGGCGAGCAGTACTTC. It specifies CASSLARGEQYF. The whole variable domain, remainder taken from reference TRBV11-2 and TRBJ2-7, is EAGVAQSPRYKIIEKRQSVAFWCNPISGHATLYWYQQILGQGPKLLIQFQNNGVVDDSQLPKDRFSAERLKGVDSTLKIQPAKLEDSAVYLCASSLARGEQYFGPGTRLTVT.

V and J are TRBV4-1 and TRBJ1-5; no clear D. This CDR3 is 13 amino acids long. Germline V gene lookup returns CDR1 MGHRA and CDR2 YSYEKL. Trimming pared 1 base from V and 6 bases from J, leaving 7 bases between. CDR3 sequence (DNA): TGCGCCAGCAGCCAAGGGCTCACTCAGCCCCAGCATTTT. Translating it yields CASSQGLTQPQHF.

This chain links TRBV13 with TRBJ2-1, with TRBD2 matching over 7 bases. This CDR3 is 15 amino acids long. Germline values: CDR1 PRHDT, CDR2 FYEKMQ (reference sequence). Trimming removed 1 base from V and 7 bases from J; junction bases left unmatched: 7. This chain's CDR3 is CASSLAGEGRNEQFF. As DNA, the CDR3 is TGTGCCAGCAGCTTAGCGGGGGAGGGACGGAATGAGCAGTTCTTC.